This T cell receptor (beta chain) stems from a study of regulatory T cells in long-lasting Graves disease. At least ten counts were recorded for this clonotype. The CDR3 runs to 13 residues. V was pared by 4 bases and J by 4 bases, with 2 bases of the junction left unmatched. Construction of the TCR beta libraries employed iRepertoire HTBI primers in conjunction with Arm-PCR of CDR3 regions. TCRdb re-analysed the multiplex PCR reads in MiXCR, keeping a single row per CDR3 protein. The data contain hundreds of thousands of distinct CDR3 sequences, 16% of them singletons. The time point here: newly diagnosed GD, antithyroid drugs for less than 3 months. Following extraction of RNA from PBMCs, that RNA was used to make the TCR library. The same specimen was also included in a second study, on T cells in Graves' hyperthyroidism and ophthalmopathy.

This TCR was sampled from a woman aged 25 to 39 with Graves disease. This chain connects TRBV12-3 or TRBV12-4 to TRBJ2-5, with 8 nucleotides matching TRBD1. The starting material was peripheral blood mononuclear cells (PBMCs), obtained at new diagnosis, from a patient treated with antithyroid drugs. CDR3: CASSWTGLETQYF. In nucleotides, the CDR3 is TGTGCCAGCAGTTGGACAGGGTTAGAGACCCAGTACTTC.